Listed below are T cell receptor beta chains from one sample, sequenced in a study of blood T cells in healthy people across ages. MiXCR, applied by TCRdb to the 5' RACE reads, yields one record per CDR3 protein. The sample records 600,000 or so distinct CDR3 sequences, around 48% being singletons. The material sequenced was blood. All receptors derive from a man older than 75 in good health. Each CDR3 is given with its conserved first and last residue. The D gene is left open where the match is weak. Size is omitted from some rows. Given values are once, few, many or a class for expanded clones.

-,TRBJ2-7,TRBV29-1,-,CSVGVDSEQYF,TGCAGCGTTGGTGTGGATTCCGAGCAGTACTTC
-,TRBJ1-6,TRBV5-1,-,CASSLDRVGSPPHF,TGCGCCAGCAGCCTGGACAGAGTTGGTTCACCCCCCCACTTT
few,TRBJ2-1,TRBV9,-,CASSPSGGPNAEQFF,TGTGCCAGCAGCCCGTCAGGCGGCCCCAATGCTGAGCAGTTCTTC
-,TRBJ1-4,TRBV29-1,-,CSVEGGAGEKLFF,TGCAGCGTTGAAGGGGGGGCAGGTGAAAAACTGTTTTTT
-,TRBJ1-5,TRBV20-1,-,CSANQGNSNQPQHF,TGCAGTGCAAACCAAGGAAATAGCAATCAGCCCCAGCATTTT
-,TRBJ1-1,TRBV6-2/TRBV6-3,-,CASRSLGSAEAFF,TGTGCCAGCAGATCCCTAGGGTCCGCGGAAGCTTTCTTT
few,TRBJ2-7,TRBV27,-,CASSLLPPVVYEQYF,TGTGCCAGCAGTTTATTGCCCCCGGTGGTCTACGAGCAGTACTTC
-,TRBJ2-4,TRBV20-1,TRBD2,CSARDDGGKNIRYF,TGCAGTGCTAGAGATGACGGGGGGAAAAACATTCGGTACTTC
-,TRBJ1-4,TRBV5-1,-,CASSLGTGRTNEKLFF,TGCGCCAGCAGCTTGGGAACAGGACGAACTAATGAAAAACTGTTTTTT
-,TRBJ2-7,TRBV15,-,CATSRDRRGGAKISYEQYF,TGTGCCACCAGCAGAGACCGCCGTGGGGGGGCCAAGATCTCCTACGAGCAGTACTTC
-,TRBJ2-4,TRBV3-1,-,CASSPRDPAKNIQYF,TGTGCCAGCAGCCCCCGGGACCCGGCCAAAAACATTCAGTACTTC
-,TRBJ2-5,TRBV2,-,CASARPGAGETQYF,TGTGCCAGCGCCCGTCCGGGGGCTGGGGAGACCCAGTACTTC
-,TRBJ2-1,TRBV29-1,TRBD2,CSHGTSGEGEQFF,TGCAGCCATGGGACTAGCGGGGAGGGTGAGCAGTTCTTC
-,TRBJ2-7,TRBV5-8,-,CASTPVREQYF,TGTGCCAGCACCCCGGTGAGGGAGCAGTACTTC
-,TRBJ2-3,TRBV4-3,TRBD1,CASSQEIGTGTDTQYF,TGCGCCAGCAGCCAAGAAATCGGGACAGGGACAGATACGCAGTATTTT
-,TRBJ2-3,TRBV20-1,TRBD2,CSARSGLAEISTDTQYF,TGCAGTGCTAGATCGGGACTAGCGGAGATTAGCACAGATACGCAGTATTTT
few,TRBJ2-1,TRBV5-1,-,CASSITQGSGHNEQFF,TGCGCCAGCTCCATAACCCAGGGAAGTGGCCACAATGAGCAGTTCTTC
-,TRBJ1-2,TRBV7-6,-,CASSPRTGDGYTF,TGTGCCAGCAGCCCCCGCACGGGGGACGGCTACACCTTC
-,TRBJ2-1,TRBV7-3,-,CASSPQGRVGNNEQFF,TGTGCCAGCAGCCCACAGGGAAGGGTGGGGAACAATGAGCAGTTCTTC
-,TRBJ2-5,TRBV5-1,-,CASNLGGGGVGETQYF,TGCGCCAGCAACCTTGGTGGCGGCGGGGTAGGAGAGACCCAGTACTTC